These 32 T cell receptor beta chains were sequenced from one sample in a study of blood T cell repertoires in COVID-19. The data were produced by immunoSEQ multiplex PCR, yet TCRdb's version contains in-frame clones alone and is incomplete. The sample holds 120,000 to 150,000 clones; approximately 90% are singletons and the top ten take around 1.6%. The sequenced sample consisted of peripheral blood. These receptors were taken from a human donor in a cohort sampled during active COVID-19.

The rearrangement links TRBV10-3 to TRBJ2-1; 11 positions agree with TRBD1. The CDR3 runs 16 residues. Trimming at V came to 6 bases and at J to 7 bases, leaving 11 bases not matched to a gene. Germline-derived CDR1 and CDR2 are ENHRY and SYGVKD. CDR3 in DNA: TGTGCCATCAGGGACAGGGGGCAGCCCGTGGGTAATGAGCAGTTCTTC. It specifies CAIRDRGQPVGNEQFF.

CDR3 in DNA: TGTGCCAGCAGTCCTCTACTACAGGGCGTTGAGCAGTTCTTC. As protein: CASSPLLQGVEQFF. The chain combines TRBV27 with TRBJ2-1, with TRBD1 as a possible D gene (6 bases). CDR1 is MNHEY and CDR2 is SMNVEV in the germline V gene (reference sequence). Trimming took off 5 bases at V and 9 bases at J, with 17 bases between the two ends. This CDR3 is built from 14 residues.

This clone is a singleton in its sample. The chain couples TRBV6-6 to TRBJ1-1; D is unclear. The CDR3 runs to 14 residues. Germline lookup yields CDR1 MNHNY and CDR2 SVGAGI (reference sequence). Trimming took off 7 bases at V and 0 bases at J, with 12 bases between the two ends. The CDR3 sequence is CASTAGYMNTEAFF. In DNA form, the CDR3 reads TGTGCCAGCACGGCAGGCTACATGAACACTGAAGCTTTCTTT.

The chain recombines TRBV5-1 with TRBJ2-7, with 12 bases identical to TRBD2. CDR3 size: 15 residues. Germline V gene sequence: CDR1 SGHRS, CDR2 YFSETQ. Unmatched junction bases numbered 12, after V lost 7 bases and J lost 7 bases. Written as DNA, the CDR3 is TGCGCCAGCGGCCACCAGGGGACTAGCGGGCGGGAGCAGTACTTC. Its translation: CASGHQGTSGREQYF.

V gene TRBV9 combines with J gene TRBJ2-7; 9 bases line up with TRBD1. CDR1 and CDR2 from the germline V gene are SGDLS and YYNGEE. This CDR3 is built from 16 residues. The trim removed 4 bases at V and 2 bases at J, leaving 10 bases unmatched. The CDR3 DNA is TGTGCCAGCAGCCAATTTCCGGGACAGGGACCCTACGAGCAGTACTTC. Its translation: CASSQFPGQGPYEQYF.

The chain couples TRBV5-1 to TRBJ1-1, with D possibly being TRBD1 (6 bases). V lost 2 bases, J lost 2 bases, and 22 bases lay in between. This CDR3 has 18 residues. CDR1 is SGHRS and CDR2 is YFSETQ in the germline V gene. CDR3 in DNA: TGCGCCAGCAGCTTTAGCTCTGCAGGGGCGATTGGTAACACTGAAGCTTTCTTT. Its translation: CASSFSSAGAIGNTEAFF.

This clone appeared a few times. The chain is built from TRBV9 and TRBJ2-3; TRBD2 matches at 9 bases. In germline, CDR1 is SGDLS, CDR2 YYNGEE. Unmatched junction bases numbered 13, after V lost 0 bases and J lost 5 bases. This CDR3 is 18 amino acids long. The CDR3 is CASSVEIAGGQTGDTQYF. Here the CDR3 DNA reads TGTGCCAGCAGCGTAGAAATTGCGGGGGGGCAAACTGGAGATACGCAGTATTTT.

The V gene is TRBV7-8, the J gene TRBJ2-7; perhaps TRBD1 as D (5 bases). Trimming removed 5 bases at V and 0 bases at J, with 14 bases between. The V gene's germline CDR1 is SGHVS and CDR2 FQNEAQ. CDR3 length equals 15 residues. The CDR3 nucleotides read TGTGCCAGCAGCCCAAGAGACAGTCGCTCCTACGAGCAGTACTTC. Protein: CASSPRDSRSYEQYF.

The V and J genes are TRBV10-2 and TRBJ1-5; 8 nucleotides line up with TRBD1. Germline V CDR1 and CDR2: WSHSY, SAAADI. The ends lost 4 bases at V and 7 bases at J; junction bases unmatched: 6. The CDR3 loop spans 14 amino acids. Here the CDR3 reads CASSVDRDRQPQHF. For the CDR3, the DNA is TGCGCCAGCAGTGTGGACAGGGACAGGCAGCCCCAGCATTTT.

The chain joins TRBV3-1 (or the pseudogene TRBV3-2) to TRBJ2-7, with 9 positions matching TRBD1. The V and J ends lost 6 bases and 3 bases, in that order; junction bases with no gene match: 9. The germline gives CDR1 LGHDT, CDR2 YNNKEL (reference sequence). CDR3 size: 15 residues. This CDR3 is CASSTWGQGDYEQYF. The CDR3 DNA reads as TGTGCCAGCAGTACTTGGGGACAGGGTGACTACGAGCAGTACTTC.

In nucleotides, the CDR3 is TGTGCCAGCAGCCAAGGCCCCGGGACAGGGGGAAACGAGCAGTACTTC. Encoded protein: CASSQGPGTGGNEQYF. The chain couples TRBV4-2 to TRBJ2-7; 11 bases are shared with TRBD1. CDR1 is LGHNA, CDR2 YNFKEQ, per germline. This CDR3 spans 16 amino acids. The V and J ends lost 1 base and 5 bases, in that order; junction bases with no gene match: 7.

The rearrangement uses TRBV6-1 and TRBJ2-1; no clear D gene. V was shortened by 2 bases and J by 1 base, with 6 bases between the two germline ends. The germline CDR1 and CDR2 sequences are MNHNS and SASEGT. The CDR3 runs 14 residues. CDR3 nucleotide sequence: TGTGCCAGCAGTGAAAGGAGTTCCTACAATGAGCAGTTCTTC. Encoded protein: CASSERSSYNEQFF.

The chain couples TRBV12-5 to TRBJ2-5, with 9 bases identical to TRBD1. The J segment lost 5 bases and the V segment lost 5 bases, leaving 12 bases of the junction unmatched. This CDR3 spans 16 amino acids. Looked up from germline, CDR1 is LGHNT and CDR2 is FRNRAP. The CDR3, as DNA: TGTGCTAGTGGTCCAAAGGGACAGGGATCGGGGGAGACCCAGTACTTC. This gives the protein CASGPKGQGSGETQYF.

In DNA, the CDR3 is TGTGCCAGCAGCTTAGTCAGTCAAGAGACCCAGTACTTC. Translation: CASSLVSQETQYF. V is TRBV7-3 and J is TRBJ2-5; D is unresolved. V gave up 2 bases and J gave up 2 bases, with 6 bases separating them. The CDR3 sequence is 13 residues long. The V gene's germline CDR1 is SGHTA and CDR2 FQGTGA.

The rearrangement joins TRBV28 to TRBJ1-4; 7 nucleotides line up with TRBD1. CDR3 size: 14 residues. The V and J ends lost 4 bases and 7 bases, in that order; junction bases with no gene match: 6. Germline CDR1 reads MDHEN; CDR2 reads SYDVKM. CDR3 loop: CASSWTGNGEKLFF. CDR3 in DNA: TGTGCCAGCAGTTGGACAGGCAATGGTGAAAAACTGTTTTTT. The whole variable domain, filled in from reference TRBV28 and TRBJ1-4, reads DVKVTQSSRYLVKRTGEKVFLECVQDMDHENMFWYRQDPGLGLRLIYFSYDVKMKEKGDIPEGYSVSREKKERFSLILESASTNQTSMYLCASSWTGNGEKLFFGSGTQLSVL.

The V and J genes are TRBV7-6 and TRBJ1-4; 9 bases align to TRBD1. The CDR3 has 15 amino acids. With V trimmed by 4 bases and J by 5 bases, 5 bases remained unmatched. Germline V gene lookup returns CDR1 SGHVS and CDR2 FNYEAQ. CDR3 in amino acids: CASSSQGALNEKLFF. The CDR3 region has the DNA TGTGCCAGCAGCTCACAGGGGGCCCTAAATGAAAAACTGTTTTTT.

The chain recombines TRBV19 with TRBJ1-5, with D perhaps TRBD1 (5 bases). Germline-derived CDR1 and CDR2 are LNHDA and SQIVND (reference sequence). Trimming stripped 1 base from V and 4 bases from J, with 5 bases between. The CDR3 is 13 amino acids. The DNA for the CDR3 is TGTGCCAGTAGTATAGCAGGGAATCAGCCCCAGCATTTT. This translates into CASSIAGNQPQHF.

DNA for the CDR3: TGTGCCATCACACAGACAGGGGACGGAGCTAACTATGGCTACACCTTC. As protein: CAITQTGDGANYGYTF. The gene calls are TRBV10-3 and TRBJ1-2; TRBD1 matches 8 bases. Germline CDR1 is ENHRY and CDR2 is SYGVKD. The CDR3 contains 16 residues. The V and J ends lost 7 bases and 0 bases, in that order; junction bases with no gene match: 10.

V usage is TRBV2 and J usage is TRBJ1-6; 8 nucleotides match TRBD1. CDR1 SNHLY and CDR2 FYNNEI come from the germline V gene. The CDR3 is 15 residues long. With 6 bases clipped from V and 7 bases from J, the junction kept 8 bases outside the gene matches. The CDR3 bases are TGTGCCAGCAGAGTACCGGGACAGGCGAATTCACCCCTCCACTTT. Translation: CASRVPGQANSPLHF.

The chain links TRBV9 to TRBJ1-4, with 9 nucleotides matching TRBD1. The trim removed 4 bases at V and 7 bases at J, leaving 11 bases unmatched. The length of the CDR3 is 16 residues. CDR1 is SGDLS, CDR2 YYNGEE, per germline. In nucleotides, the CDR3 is TGTGCCAGCAGCCCCCGCACAGGGGGCGTCGGTGAAAAACTGTTTTTT. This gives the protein CASSPRTGGVGEKLFF. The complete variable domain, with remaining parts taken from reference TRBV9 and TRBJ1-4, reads DSGVTQTPKHLITATGQRVTLRCSPRSGDLSVYWYQQSLDQGLQFLIQYYNGEERAKGNILERFSAQQFPDLHSELNLSSLELGDSALYFCASSPRTGGVGEKLFFGSGTQLSVL.

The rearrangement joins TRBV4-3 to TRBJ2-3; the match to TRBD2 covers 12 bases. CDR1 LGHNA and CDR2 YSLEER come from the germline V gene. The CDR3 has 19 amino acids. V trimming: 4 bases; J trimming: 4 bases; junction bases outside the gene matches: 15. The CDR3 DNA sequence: TGCGCCAGCAGCCCTGGTTCTCTAGCGGGGGGGCCCGGCGCAGATACGCAGTATTTT. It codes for CASSPGSLAGGPGADTQYF.

This CDR3 is CSVGQGSGQPQHF. CDR3 sequence (DNA): TGCAGCGTCGGACAGGGGTCCGGTCAGCCCCAGCATTTT. The chain is built from TRBV29-1 and TRBJ1-5; TRBD1 matches at 9 bases. V shed 6 bases, J shed 6 bases, and the junction held 6 bases outside the gene matches. CDR3 length: 13 residues. CDR1 is SQVTM, CDR2 ANQGSEA, per germline.

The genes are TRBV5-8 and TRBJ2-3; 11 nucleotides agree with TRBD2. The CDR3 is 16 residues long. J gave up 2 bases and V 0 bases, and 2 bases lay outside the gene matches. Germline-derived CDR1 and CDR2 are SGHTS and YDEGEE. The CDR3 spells CASSLGLAGPTDTQYF. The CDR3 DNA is TGTGCCAGCAGCTTGGGACTAGCGGGGCCCACAGATACGCAGTATTTT.

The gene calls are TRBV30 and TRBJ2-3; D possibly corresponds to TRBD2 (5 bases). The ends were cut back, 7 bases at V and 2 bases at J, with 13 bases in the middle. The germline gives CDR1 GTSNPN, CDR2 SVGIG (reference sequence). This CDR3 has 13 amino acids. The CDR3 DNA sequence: TGTGCCTTGACACGGGGAGACACAGATACGCAGTATTTT. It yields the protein CALTRGDTDTQYF.

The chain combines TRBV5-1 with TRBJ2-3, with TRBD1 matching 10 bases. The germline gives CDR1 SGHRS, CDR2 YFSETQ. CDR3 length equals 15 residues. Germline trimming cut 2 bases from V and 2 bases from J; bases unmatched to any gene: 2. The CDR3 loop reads CASSFGQGDTDTQYF. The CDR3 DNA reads TGCGCCAGCAGCTTTGGACAGGGGGACACAGATACGCAGTATTTT.

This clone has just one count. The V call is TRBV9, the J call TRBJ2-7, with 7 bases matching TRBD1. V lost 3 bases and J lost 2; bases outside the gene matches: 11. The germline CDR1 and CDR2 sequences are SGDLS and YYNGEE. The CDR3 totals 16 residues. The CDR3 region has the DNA TGTGCCAGCAGCGCGACGACGGGCCAGGGGGCCTACGAGCAGTACTTC. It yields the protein CASSATTGQGAYEQYF.

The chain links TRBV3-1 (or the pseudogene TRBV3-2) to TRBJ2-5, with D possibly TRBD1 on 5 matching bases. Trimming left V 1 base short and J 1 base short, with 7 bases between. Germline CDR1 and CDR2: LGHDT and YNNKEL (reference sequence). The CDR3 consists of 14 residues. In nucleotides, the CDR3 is TGTGCCAGCAGCCAAGTACAGGCCCAAGAGACCCAGTACTTC. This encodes CASSQVQAQETQYF.

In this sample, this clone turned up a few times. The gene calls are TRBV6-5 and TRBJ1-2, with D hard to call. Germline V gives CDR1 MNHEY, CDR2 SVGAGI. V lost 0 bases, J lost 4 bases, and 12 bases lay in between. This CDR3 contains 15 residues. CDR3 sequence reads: CASSYSREVVYGYTF. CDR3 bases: TGTGCCAGCAGTTACTCGAGGGAGGTGGTCTATGGCTACACCTTC.

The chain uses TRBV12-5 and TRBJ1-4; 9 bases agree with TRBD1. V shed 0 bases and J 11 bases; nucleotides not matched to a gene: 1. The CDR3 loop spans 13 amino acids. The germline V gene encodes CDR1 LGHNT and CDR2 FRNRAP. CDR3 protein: CASGLVGQGKLFF. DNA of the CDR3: TGTGCTAGTGGTTTGGTGGGACAGGGTAAACTGTTTTTT.

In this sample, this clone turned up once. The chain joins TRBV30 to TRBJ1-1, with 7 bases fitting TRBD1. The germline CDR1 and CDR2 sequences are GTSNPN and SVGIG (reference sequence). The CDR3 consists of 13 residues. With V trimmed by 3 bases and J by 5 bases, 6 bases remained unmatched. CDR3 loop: CAWRRQGWTEAFF. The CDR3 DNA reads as TGTGCCTGGAGGAGACAGGGTTGGACTGAAGCTTTCTTT.

The CDR3 DNA reads TGCGCCAGCAGCTTGGGGACGGGGGACTCCTACGAGCAGTACTTC. This sequence encodes CASSLGTGDSYEQYF. The chain uses TRBV5-1 and TRBJ2-7, with D tentatively TRBD2 (6 bases). Germline V gene sequence: CDR1 SGHRS, CDR2 YFSETQ. V was trimmed by 0 bases and J by 0 bases, leaving 10 bases between them. This CDR3 has 15 residues.

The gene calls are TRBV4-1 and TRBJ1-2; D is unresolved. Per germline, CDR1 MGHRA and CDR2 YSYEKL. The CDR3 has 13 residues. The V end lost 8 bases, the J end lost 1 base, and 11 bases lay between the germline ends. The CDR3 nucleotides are TGCGCCAGCTCCGCTACCGGTAACTATGGCTACACCTTC. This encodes CASSATGNYGYTF.